Sequencing of this TCR beta chain was carried out in a study of regulatory T cells in long-lasting Graves disease (dated by TCRdb to 2020 to 2023). For the wider study: Newly diagnosed Graves' disease patients had taken antithyroid drugs for less than 3 months. Peripheral blood TCR sequencing and RNA sequencing compared persistent Graves' disease patients with newly diagnosed Graves' disease patients. The study was registered as a clinical trial and conducted in China. A total of roughly 35 samples underwent TCR sequencing, from about 13 patients with persistent Graves' disease and 20 patients with newly diagnosed Graves' disease. Broad study findings and their caveats: TRBV28, TRBJ1-2 and TRBJ2-5 were preferentially used in persistent disease, while TRBV20-1 and TRBJ2-1 were favored in newly diagnosed disease. Only the TCR beta chain was sequenced and analyzed. Compared with newly diagnosed patients, patients with persistent Graves' disease had lower TCR Shannon entropy and fewer highly expanded clones, which suggests clonal expansion. The small sample size was acknowledged by the authors as a limitation that may reduce accuracy. Because the primary lesion, thyroid tissue, could not be accessed, the study looked at peripheral blood alone. Persistent patients shared more public clonotypes among themselves (under 3,000) than newly diagnosed patients did (about 970).

In its sample, this clonotype was seen many times. Its antigen remains undetermined. Base qualities are not recorded, but no much larger clone differs from it by a single base. What the time point label conveys for this sample: newly diagnosed GD, antithyroid drugs for less than 3 months. For both TCR sequencing and RNA sequencing, RNA was extracted from PBMCs in TRIzol. The diagnosis of Graves' disease was made according to American Thyroid Association guidelines. Patients for the study were recruited at an endocrinology department in Xi'an, China. Each patient gave about 9.1 milliliters of peripheral blood, collected in an EDTA anticoagulant tube. Ficoll Paque Plus density gradient separation was used to isolate PBMCs, and no further T cell sorting was done. RNA quality was checked with an Agilent 2100 Bioanalyzer and agarose gel, and concentration with a NanoDrop 2000. To prepare the library, multiplex PCR was applied. This sample was sequenced with an Illumina HiSeq 4000. TCR beta libraries were built with iRepertoire HTBI primers and Arm-PCR amplification of CDR3 regions. Gel purification was performed on PCR products prior to sequencing. As for the original processing: A total of 62 TRBV and some 13 TRBJ segments were identified across samples and were used for gene usage analysis of CDR3 amino acid clonotypes. Filtered high-quality paired reads were merged into contigs using COPE and FqMerger. Contigs were aligned with BLAST to IMGT TRBV, TRBD and TRBJ reference genes, and CDR3 was defined per IMGT. Clonotypes above 0.1% frequency were classified as highly expanded clones. Repertoire diversity was measured by Shannon entropy, and V-J evenness by the Gini coefficient. Clonotypes shared by more than one individual were considered public. TCRdb itself trimmed the public reads at Q25 with fastp, ran MiXCR and retained productive beta chains. Identical CDR3 proteins give one entry, which carries the most common genes and DNA. These V and J calls are TCRdb output, not the study's own analysis. Present in this sample are a few hundred thousand distinct CDR3 sequences, approximately 10% of which were seen just once. The top ten constitute approximately 17% of the sample.

Trimming takes 9 bases from V and 1 base from J, and the germline ends sit 20 bases apart. The germline V gene provides CDR1 SNHLY and CDR2 FYNNEI. CDR3 length: 16 amino acids, cysteine to phenylalanine. Only CDR3 DNA remains: 48 bases, in frame from the first base. This same sample was also part of a study on T cells in Graves' hyperthyroidism and ophthalmopathy. Per that second paper: Stable Graves' hyperthyroidism was defined as the absence of progression to ophthalmopathy over 18 months of follow-up. The hyperthyroidism patients were between 18 and 65 years old and newly diagnosed, with a disease duration of less than 2 months. Patients with uncontrolled infections, other autoimmune diseases, pregnancy or lactation were excluded. Diagnoses were established on the basis of clinical symptoms, serum thyroxine and TRAb, thyroid ultrasound, and orbital computed tomography. For the first round of RT-PCR on the TCR CDR3, the HTBI primer set was used together with the Qiagen OneStep RT-PCR kit. Blood samples also contained most of the expanded thyroid clonotypes (frequency above 0.001), which suggests that blood repertoires may reflect thyroid immune responses. A 13 V-J signature model separated ophthalmopathy from stable hyperthyroidism, with approximately 87% sensitivity and about 81% specificity in cross-validation and 80%/75% in testing. In validation, progression to ophthalmopathy was predicted by the model with 55% to 71% sensitivity and 72.22% specificity, a median of roughly 6 months before onset. To identify TCR V-J signatures that set the groups apart, the researchers used a discovery cohort of 90 to 100 patients, made up of roughly 40 with Graves' ophthalmopathy and 55 to 65 with stable Graves' hyperthyroidism. Prospective prediction of ophthalmopathy was tested in an independent validation cohort consisting of 18 hyperthyroidism patients and over 15 patients who later progressed to ophthalmopathy. For training and testing, the 100 or so patients in the discovery cohort were randomly divided in a 7:3 ratio. In more than five Graves' hyperthyroidism patients, the study also compared T-cell repertoires from thyroid tissue with T-cell repertoires from blood. Following sampling, methimazole starting at 30 mg daily was given to hyperthyroidism patients, and high-dose intravenous methylprednisolone was given to ophthalmopathy patients. Libraries were constructed in a second round of multiplex PCR, after which size selection and purification were performed. Paired-end sequencing of the libraries was performed with 100 bp reads on an Illumina HiSeq2000. SOAPnuke was used to process the raw data, removing reads that contained adapters or uncalled bases, had a mean Phred below 15, or lacked an exact match to the constant primer or identifier. COPE v1.2.5 was used to merge high-quality paired reads, and clonotypes were defined as unique nucleotide sequences. MiTCR v1.1 was used to align the clonotypes against IMGT TRBV, TRBD and TRBJ reference segments. Analysis was restricted to V-J combinations with a frequency above 0.0001, which covered 98% to 99.2% of repertoires. A TCS score was defined as the ratio between F50 (clonal expansion) and ExV (chaos), using BLOSUM62-based TCRdist between CDR3 peptides within each V-J. Welch's t-statistics and random forest reduced just over 500 V-J features to 13, which were used in a naive Bayes classifier (R e1071). Sample size was not statistically predetermined, and blinding of investigators to group allocation was not performed. The paper describes TCR Vbeta CDR3 sequencing of 135 peripheral blood samples, made up of 43 ophthalmopathy patients, around 73 hyperthyroidism patients and 17 progressor patients.

The sample was peripheral blood mononuclear cells (PBMCs), taken at new diagnosis, from a patient treated with antithyroid drugs. This TCR derives from a woman aged 18 to 35 with Graves disease. Donor details come from another sample of the same person, matched by shared clones. The sequence links TRBV2 to TRBJ2-3, and TRBD2 may be the D gene, going by 6 matching bases. The CDR3 reads CASQAAAGMGTDTQYF. The DNA reads TGTGCCAGTCAAGCCGCTGCGGGGATGGGCACAGATACGCAGTATTTT.